This record looks at one TCR beta chain sequence and its context. Its antigen remains unidentified. This sample was taken from a study of cytomegalovirus exposure and HLA in healthy donors. About the research overall: Of the donors genotyped, approximately 410 in all, about 82% fell in the Caucasian-associated ancestry cluster.

Findings of the study overall: A missense variant in DCLRE1C was later tied to TCR beta V- and J-gene trimming. Later, an analysis found that common viral pathogens appeared to be linked with several of the most significant clusters. Donor immune exposure was known only as CMV serostatus.

PCR primers comprised 60 Vbeta and 13 Jbeta primers. Sequencing was performed with immunoSEQ multiplex PCR; in TCRdb, only in-frame clones are kept and a portion is missing. The sample yields roughly 150,000 clones, roughly 81% seen once. This CDR3 region has 14 residues. This clonotype was obtained from a woman between 18 and 29 years old in good health and CMV-seronegative. Source material: PBMCs. The rearrangement links TRBV12-2 to TRBJ2-2; the table's D call of TRBD1 was not tested on the DNA. TRBV12-2 is flagged as a pseudogene. In DNA form, the CDR3 reads TGTGCAAGTCGCTTAGTCCAGGGCACCGGGGAGCTGTTTTTT. It codes for CASRLVQGTGELFF.